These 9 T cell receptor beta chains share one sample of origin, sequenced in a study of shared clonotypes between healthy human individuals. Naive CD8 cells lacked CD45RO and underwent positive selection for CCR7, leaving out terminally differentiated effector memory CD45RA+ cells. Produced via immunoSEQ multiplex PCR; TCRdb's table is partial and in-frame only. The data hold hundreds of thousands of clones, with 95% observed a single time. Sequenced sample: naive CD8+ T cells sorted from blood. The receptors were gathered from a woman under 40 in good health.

The CDR3 region has the DNA TGTGCCAGCACCGAAACTAGCGCGTCCTACAATGAGCAGTTCTTC. Its protein is CASTETSASYNEQFF. V usage is TRBV2 and J usage is TRBJ2-1, with 7 nucleotides matching TRBD2. This CDR3 contains 15 residues. The V gene end was trimmed by 7 bases and the J gene end by 1 base; junction bases not matched to a gene: 7. CDR1 and CDR2 from the germline V gene are SNHLY and FYNNEI.

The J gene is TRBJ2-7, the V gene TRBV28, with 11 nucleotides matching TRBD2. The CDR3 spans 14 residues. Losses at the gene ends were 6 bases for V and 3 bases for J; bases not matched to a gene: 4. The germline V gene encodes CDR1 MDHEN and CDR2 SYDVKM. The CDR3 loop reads CASSDTSGSYEQYF. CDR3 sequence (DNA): TGTGCCAGCAGCGACACTAGCGGGAGCTACGAGCAGTACTTC.

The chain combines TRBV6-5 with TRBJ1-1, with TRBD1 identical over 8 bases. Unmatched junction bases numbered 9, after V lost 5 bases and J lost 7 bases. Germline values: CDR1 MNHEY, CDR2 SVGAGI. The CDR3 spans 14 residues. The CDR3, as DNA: TGTGCCAGCAGTCTGACCAGGGGGCAGAGTGAAGCTTTCTTT. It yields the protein CASSLTRGQSEAFF.

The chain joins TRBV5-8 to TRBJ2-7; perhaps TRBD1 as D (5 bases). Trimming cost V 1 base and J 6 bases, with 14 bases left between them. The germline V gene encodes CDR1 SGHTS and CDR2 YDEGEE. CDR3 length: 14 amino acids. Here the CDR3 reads CASSLLKGPSEQYF. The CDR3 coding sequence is TGTGCCAGCAGCTTGTTGAAGGGGCCCTCCGAGCAGTACTTC.

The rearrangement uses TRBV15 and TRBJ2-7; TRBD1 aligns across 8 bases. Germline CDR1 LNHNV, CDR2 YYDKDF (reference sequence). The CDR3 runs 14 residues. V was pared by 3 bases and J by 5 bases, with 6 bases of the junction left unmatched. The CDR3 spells CATSSGQGVDEQYF. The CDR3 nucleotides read TGTGCCACCAGCAGCGGACAGGGAGTCGACGAGCAGTACTTC.

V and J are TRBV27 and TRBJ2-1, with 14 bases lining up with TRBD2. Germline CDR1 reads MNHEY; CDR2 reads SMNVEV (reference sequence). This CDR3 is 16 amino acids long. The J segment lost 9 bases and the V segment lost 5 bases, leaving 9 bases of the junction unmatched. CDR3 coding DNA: TGTGCCAGCAGTCGGGGGACTAGCGGGGGTCGGAGTGAGCAGTTCTTC. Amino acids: CASSRGTSGGRSEQFF.

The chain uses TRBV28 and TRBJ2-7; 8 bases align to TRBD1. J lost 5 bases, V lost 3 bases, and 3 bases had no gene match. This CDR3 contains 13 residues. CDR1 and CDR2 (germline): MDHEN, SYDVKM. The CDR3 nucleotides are TGTGCCAGCAGTTTGACAGGGGACGACGAGCAGTACTTC. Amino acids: CASSLTGDDEQYF.

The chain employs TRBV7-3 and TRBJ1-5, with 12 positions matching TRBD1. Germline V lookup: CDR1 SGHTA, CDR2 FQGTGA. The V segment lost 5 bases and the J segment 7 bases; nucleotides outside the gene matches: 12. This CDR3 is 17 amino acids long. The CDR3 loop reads CASSPYPGQGARQPQHF. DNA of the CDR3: TGTGCCAGCAGCCCGTACCCGGGACAGGGGGCACGACAGCCCCAGCATTTT.

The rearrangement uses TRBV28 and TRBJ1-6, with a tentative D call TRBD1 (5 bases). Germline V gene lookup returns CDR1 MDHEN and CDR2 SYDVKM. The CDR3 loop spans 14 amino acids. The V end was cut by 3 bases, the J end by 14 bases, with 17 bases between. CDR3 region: CASSFGGVLGTLHF. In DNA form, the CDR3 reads TGTGCCAGCAGTTTCGGGGGGGTTTTAGGAACCCTCCACTTT.